The 10 T cell receptor beta chains given below trace back to one sample, sequenced in a study of cytomegalovirus exposure and HLA in healthy donors. The study ran its PCR with 60 Vbeta and 13 Jbeta primers. TCRdb's table, derived via immunoSEQ multiplex PCR, lists solely in-frame clones and lacks some. This sample yields 130,000 or so clones, of which approximately 84% are seen a single time; 1.5% to 2.5% belongs to the top ten. Sequenced material: PBMCs. These receptors all stem from a woman aged 40 to 50 in good health and CMV-seronegative.

The chain uses TRBV7-2 and TRBJ1-1; the D gene is possibly TRBD1 (6 bases). The length of the CDR3 is 15 residues. V was clipped by 7 bases and J by 3 bases, with 18 bases between them. CDR1 is SGHTA and CDR2 is FQGNSA in the germline V gene. DNA of the CDR3: TGTGCCAGCACTACTCCCACAGGGAAGGACACTGAAGCTTTCTTT. Its translation: CASTTPTGKDTEAFF.

In DNA form, the CDR3 reads TGTGCCAGCACCCCCGCGGGAGCTAGCGGGACCTACGAGCAGTACTTC. This codes for CASTPAGASGTYEQYF. The chain joins TRBV11-2 to TRBJ2-7, with TRBD2 matching over 9 bases. Germline values: CDR1 SGHAT, CDR2 FQNNGV. The ends lost 7 bases at V and 2 bases at J; junction bases unmatched: 12. The CDR3 contains 16 residues. Together with reference TRBV11-2 and TRBJ2-7, the CDR3 gives the full variable domain: EAGVAQSPRYKIIEKRQSVAFWCNPISGHATLYWYQQILGQGPKLLIQFQNNGVVDDSQLPKDRFSAERLKGVDSTLKIQPAKLEDSAVYLCASTPAGASGTYEQYFGPGTRLTVT.

V usage is TRBV28 and J usage is TRBJ2-7; D uncertain. The CDR3 contains 12 residues. Germline loops: CDR1 MDHEN, CDR2 SYDVKM. V lost 6 bases to trimming and J lost 3 bases, with 9 bases between them. The chain's CDR3 is CASRSSYYEQYF. The DNA of the CDR3 is TGTGCCAGCAGATCCAGTTACTACGAGCAGTACTTC.

The rearrangement joins TRBV5-1 to TRBJ1-3; D call uncertain. The CDR3 spans 13 residues. Germline CDR1 SGHRS, CDR2 YFSETQ. Trimming cost V 0 bases and J 9 bases, with 10 bases left between them. The CDR3: CASSLAGMGTIYF. DNA of the CDR3: TGCGCCAGCAGCTTGGCGGGGATGGGCACCATATATTTT.

The chain joins TRBV5-1 to TRBJ2-3; 8 nucleotides line up with TRBD1. With V trimmed by 8 bases and J by 3 bases, 2 bases remained unmatched. The CDR3 runs to 12 residues. The germline gives CDR1 SGHRS, CDR2 YFSETQ. The CDR3 reads CASNRGTDTQYF. Written as DNA, the CDR3 is TGCGCCAGTAACAGGGGGACAGATACGCAGTATTTT.

The chain combines TRBV6-5 with TRBJ2-7; 8 positions agree with TRBD2. Per germline, CDR1 MNHEY and CDR2 SVGAGI. The CDR3 length is 15 residues. Trimming removed 5 bases from V and 4 bases from J; junction bases left unmatched: 10. The CDR3, as DNA: TGTGCCAGCAGTCTATCGGACGGACTAGCTTACGAGCAGTACTTC. Protein: CASSLSDGLAYEQYF.

Note on this clone: A read error may account for a junction end that differs from germline. The chain is built from TRBV5-8 and TRBJ2-7, with TRBD1 matching over 7 bases. The CDR3 loop spans 12 amino acids. Germline lookup yields CDR1 SGHTS and CDR2 YDEGEE. DNA of the CDR3: TGTGCCAGCAGCTTCCTCGACAGGGACCATAACTTC. Protein: CASSFLDRDHNF.

The chain combines TRBV4-3 with TRBJ1-3; 10 bases are shared with TRBD1. Germline loops: CDR1 LGHNA, CDR2 YSLEER. The CDR3 loop spans 18 amino acids. J lost 3 bases, V lost 4 bases, and 12 bases had no gene match. The CDR3 loop reads CASSLRLSDRGYGNTIYF. In DNA form, the CDR3 reads TGCGCCAGCAGCCTACGCCTGTCGGACAGGGGGTATGGAAACACCATATATTTT.

This chain links TRBV2 with TRBJ1-6; D is uncertain. There are 16 residues in the CDR3. The V end was cut by 10 bases, the J end by 8 bases, with 24 bases between. Germline V gene sequence: CDR1 SNHLY, CDR2 FYNNEI. The CDR3 loop is CATSPSGILVDSPLHF. The CDR3 DNA sequence: TGTGCCACTTCACCCTCCGGGATATTGGTGGATTCACCCCTCCACTTT.

Details on this clone: Germline and junction disagree at one end, which may indicate a read error. The chain recombines TRBV7-9 with TRBJ2-7, with 8 bases aligning to TRBD1. The CDR3 contains 11 residues. Germline V CDR1 and CDR2: SEHNR, FQNEAQ (reference sequence). The CDR3 region is CSSTWTGKEYF. CDR3 nucleotide sequence: TGTTCCAGCACATGGACAGGGAAGGAGTACTTC.